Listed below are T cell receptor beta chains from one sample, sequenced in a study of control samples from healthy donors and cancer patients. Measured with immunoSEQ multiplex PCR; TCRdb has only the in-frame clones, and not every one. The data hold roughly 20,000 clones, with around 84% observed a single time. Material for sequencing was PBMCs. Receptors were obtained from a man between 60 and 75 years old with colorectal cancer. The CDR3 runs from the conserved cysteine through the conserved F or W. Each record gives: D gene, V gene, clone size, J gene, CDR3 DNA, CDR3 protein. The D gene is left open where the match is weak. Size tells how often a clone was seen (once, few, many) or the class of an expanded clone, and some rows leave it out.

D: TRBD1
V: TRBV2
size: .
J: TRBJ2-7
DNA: TGTGCCAGTTCCACCGGGACAGGGGGCCTCGAGCAGTACTTC
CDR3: CASSTGTGGLEQYF

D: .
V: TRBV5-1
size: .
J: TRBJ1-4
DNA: TGCGCCAGCAGCTGGGCCTCAGGGGAAAAACTGTTTTTT
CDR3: CASSWASGEKLFF

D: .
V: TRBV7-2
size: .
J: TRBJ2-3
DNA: TGTGCCAGCAGCTTTCTACGTGGACGGGGGTTCACAGATACGCAGTATTTT
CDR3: CASSFLRGRGFTDTQYF

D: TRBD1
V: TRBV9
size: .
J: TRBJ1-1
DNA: TGTGCCAGCAGCACGGCGACAGGGTCAGGGACTGAAGCTTTCTTT
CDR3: CASSTATGSGTEAFF

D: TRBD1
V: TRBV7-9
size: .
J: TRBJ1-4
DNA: TGTGCCAGCAGCCTGGGGACAGGGGGCAGTTATAATGAAAAACTGTTTTTT
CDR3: CASSLGTGGSYNEKLFF

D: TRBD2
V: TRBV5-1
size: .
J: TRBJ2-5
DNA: TGCGCCAGCAGCTTGGCCCCCGGCGGGGGTGGCGAGACCCAGTACTTC
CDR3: CASSLAPGGGGETQYF

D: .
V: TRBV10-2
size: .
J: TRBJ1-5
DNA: TGCGCCAGCAGTGAGGGGGGTCAGCCCCAGCATTTT
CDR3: CASSEGGQPQHF

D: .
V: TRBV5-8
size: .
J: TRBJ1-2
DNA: TGTGCCAGCAACCCGCGGGGGGACTATGGCTACACCTTC
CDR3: CASNPRGDYGYTF

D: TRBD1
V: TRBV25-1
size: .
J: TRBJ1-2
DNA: TGTGCCAGCAGTGAAGGGGGACAGGGAAATTTCATCTATGGCTACACCTTC
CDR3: CASSEGGQGNFIYGYTF

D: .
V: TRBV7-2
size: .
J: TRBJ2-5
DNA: TGTGCCAGCAGCCAAACGAGGGAAGAGACCCAGTACTTC
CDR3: CASSQTREETQYF

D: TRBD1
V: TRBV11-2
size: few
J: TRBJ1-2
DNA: TGTGCCAGCAGCTCCCCGGACAGGGTATATTATGGCTACACCTTC
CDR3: CASSSPDRVYYGYTF

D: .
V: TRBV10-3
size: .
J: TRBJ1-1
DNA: TGTGCCATCAGTGCGGCAGGAAGAGGGAACACTGAAGCTTTCTTT
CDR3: CAISAAGRGNTEAFF

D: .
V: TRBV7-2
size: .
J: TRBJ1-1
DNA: TGTGCCAGCAGCTTAGAGGCGAGCACTGAAGCTTTCTTT
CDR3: CASSLEASTEAFF

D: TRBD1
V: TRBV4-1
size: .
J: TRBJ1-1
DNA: TGCGCCAGCAGCCTAGGACAGGGTGAAGTGAACACTGAAGCTTTCTTT
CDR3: CASSLGQGEVNTEAFF

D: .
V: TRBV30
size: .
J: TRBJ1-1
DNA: TGTGCCTGGAGTGTACCGGGACGCAAAACTGAAGCTTTCTTT
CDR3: CAWSVPGRKTEAFF

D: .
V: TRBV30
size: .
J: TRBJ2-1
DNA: TGTGCCTGGAGTGGGGGAGTACAGGGCAGCTCCTACAATGAGCAGTTCTTC
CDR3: CAWSGGVQGSSYNEQFF

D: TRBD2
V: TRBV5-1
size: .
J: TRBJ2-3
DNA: TGCGCCAGTCCGACCCAACTAGCGGGGGGCGCACAGAACACAGATACGCAGTATTTT
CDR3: CASPTQLAGGAQNTDTQYF

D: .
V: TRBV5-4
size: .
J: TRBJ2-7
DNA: TGTGCCAGCAGCTCATACAGAAACTTAGGTGAGCAGTACTTC
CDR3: CASSSYRNLGEQYF

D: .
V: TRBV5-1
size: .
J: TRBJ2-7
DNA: TGCGCCAGCAGCTTGAGAGGCAGGAGCTCCTACGAGCAGTACTTC
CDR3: CASSLRGRSSYEQYF

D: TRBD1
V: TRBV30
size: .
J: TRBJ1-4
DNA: TGTGCCTGGAGGAGGACAGGGACCGCGGGATTTGAAAAACTGTTTTTT
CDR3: CAWRRTGTAGFEKLFF

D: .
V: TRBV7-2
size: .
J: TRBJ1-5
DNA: TGTGCCAGCAGCTTAGTTTCGGGAAATCAGCCCCAGCATTTT
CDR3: CASSLVSGNQPQHF

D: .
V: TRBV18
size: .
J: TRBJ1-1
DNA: TGTGCCAGCTCACCACCGGGGACCATGAACACTGAAGCTTTCTTT
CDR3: CASSPPGTMNTEAFF

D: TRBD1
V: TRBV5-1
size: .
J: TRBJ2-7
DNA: TGCGCCAGCAGCTTAACAGGACAGGGGGCCTACGAGCAGTACTTC
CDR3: CASSLTGQGAYEQYF

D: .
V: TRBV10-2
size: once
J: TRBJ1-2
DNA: TGCGCCAGCAGCCGAGATGACTATGGCTACACCTTC
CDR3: CASSRDDYGYTF